The rows below give T cell receptor beta chains drawn from one sample of a study of T cells expressing NK-cell markers. TCRdb re-called the 5' RACE reads; every CDR3 protein appears as one record, without DNA. In total, the table holds 500,000 to 700,000 distinct CDR3 sequences. Sequencing input: blood T cells: a sorted CD56 or NKG2C T cell subset, CD4+ or CD8+ T cells, or bulk PBMC T cells (not recorded which). The source is a young man in good health. CDR3s include the opening cysteine and the closing phenylalanine or tryptophan.

>TRBJ1-2|TRBV7-3
CASSLRGDRINYGYTF
>TRBJ2-1|TRBV20-1
CSAREKGTAGAYNEQFF
>TRBJ2-4|TRBV5-6
CASSLRSRGNIQYF
>TRBJ2-2|TRBV7-2
CASSRDGVSGELFF
>TRBJ2-1|TRBV20-1
CSARTERGSYNEQFF
>TRBJ2-7|TRBV7-2
CASSLRGSGSGTHYEQYF
>TRBJ2-1|TRBV5-5
CASNWWEKVYNEQFF
>TRBJ2-7|TRBV7-9
CASSRTGTPTYEQYF
>TRBJ2-5|TRBV24-1
CATSDPMTGLVSQYF
>TRBJ2-1|TRBV20-1
CSATGSGTISYNEQFF
>TRBJ2-5|TRBV11-2
CASSLEAGQETQYF
>TRBJ2-1|TRBV27
CASSFRSEFGYNEQFF
>TRBJ2-5|TRBV3-1
CASSWTGTYQETQYF
>TRBJ1-2|TRBV12-3/TRBV12-4
CASSLALDRGGYTF
>TRBJ1-1|TRBV11-2
CASSLVRRNTEAFF
>TRBJ2-1|TRBV24-1
CATSDPTGNRYNEQFF
>TRBJ1-6|TRBV6-1
CASGQGQGNSPLHF
>TRBJ2-1|TRBV24-1
CATNSLLAGEDEQFF
>TRBJ1-1|TRBV7-2
CASSLAQRPGGAFF
>TRBJ2-3|TRBV28
CASSWRPRTDTQYF
>TRBJ2-7|TRBV7-6
CASSGDRASFGNEQYF
>TRBJ2-1|TRBV6-2/TRBV6-3
CASSSFGGREVNEQFF
>TRBJ2-7|TRBV10-3
CAISELDWGYEQYF
>TRBJ2-1|TRBV6-2/TRBV6-3
CASSYGSGILNEQFF
>TRBJ2-7|TRBV12-3/TRBV12-4
CASSPIAGAYEQYF
>TRBJ2-1|TRBV2
CASPGLAGGQEQFF
>TRBJ1-5|TRBV5-1
CASSLEGQPNQPQHF
>TRBJ1-6|TRBV6-5
CASSYSPQGGSSYNSPLHF
>TRBJ2-7|TRBV7-2
CASSLEVRGPYEQYF
>TRBJ2-5|TRBV3-1
CASGRYFQETQYF
>TRBJ1-1|TRBV25-1
CASSGLGTNTEAFF
>TRBJ2-1|TRBV28
CATRQGVGNEQFF
>TRBJ2-2|TRBV6-5
CASIGQGELFF
>TRBJ1-1|TRBV4-3
CASSQDYGDEAFF
>TRBJ2-1|TRBV12-3/TRBV12-4
CASSLLADGNEQFF
>TRBJ2-1|TRBV9
CASSSSPGGEAWDEQFF
>TRBJ2-3|TRBV29-1
CSVEGLAEAQYF
>TRBJ1-2|TRBV7-8
CASSLVTDGYTF
>TRBJ2-7|TRBV15
CATSRTSGGYEQYF
>TRBJ2-1|TRBV5-1
CASSSQQGSEQFF
>TRBJ2-5|TRBV5-1
CASSFNRGGLETQYF
>TRBJ2-3|TRBV7-8
CASSLSAGQGTDTQYF
>TRBJ1-2|TRBV20-1
CSAPPGGLDYGYTF
>TRBJ1-3|TRBV7-9
CARQGHSGNTIYF
>TRBJ2-6|TRBV20-1
CSATTGAGANVLTF
>TRBJ2-2|TRBV3-1
CASSRDGSPTGELFF
>TRBJ2-2|TRBV9
CASSERYTGELFF
>TRBJ2-3|TRBV5-1
CASSLDLAGPNTQYF
>TRBJ2-7|TRBV9
CASSPGGWGYEQYF
>TRBJ1-2|TRBV30
CAWSIGTGGEGYTF
>TRBJ2-1|TRBV5-5
CASSRTGTSYNEQFF
>TRBJ2-5|TRBV7-2
CASSARAGGGTQYF